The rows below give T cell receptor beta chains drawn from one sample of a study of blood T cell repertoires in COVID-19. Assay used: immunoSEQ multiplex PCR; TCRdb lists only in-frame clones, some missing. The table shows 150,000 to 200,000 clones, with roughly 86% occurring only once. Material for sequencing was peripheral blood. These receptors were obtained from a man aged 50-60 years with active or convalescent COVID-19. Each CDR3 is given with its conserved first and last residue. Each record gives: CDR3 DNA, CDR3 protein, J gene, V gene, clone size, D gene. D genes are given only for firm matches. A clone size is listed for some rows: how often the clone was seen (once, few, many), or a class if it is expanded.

TGTGCCTGGAGTGTATTACTCTTGGACAGGAGGTATGGCTACACCTTC CAWSVLLLDRRYGYTF TRBJ1-2 TRBV30 few TRBD1
TGTGCCAGCAGTGGACAGTATGAGCAGTTCTTC CASSGQYEQFF TRBJ2-1 TRBV2 - -
TGTGCCAGCAGCCCTACTAGCGGTGGGTGGGGGGAGCAGTTCTTC CASSPTSGGWGEQFF TRBJ2-1 TRBV11-2 - TRBD2
TGTGCCACCAGCGGATGGGCTATAGGACAAGAGACCCAGTACTTC CATSGWAIGQETQYF TRBJ2-5 TRBV15 - -
TGTGCCAGCAGCTTGGGTAGCGGGAGGCCCGCTTACACAGATACGCAGTATTTT CASSLGSGRPAYTDTQYF TRBJ2-3 TRBV5-6 - TRBD2
TGTGCCAGTAAAACCGGGACAGGGGACAATCAGCCCCAGCATTTT CASKTGTGDNQPQHF TRBJ1-5 TRBV19 - TRBD1
TGTGCCAGCAGTGACTCGGCGGGGGGCTTGACTGGCTACACCTTC CASSDSAGGLTGYTF TRBJ1-2 TRBV6-4 - -
TGTGCCACCAGCAGAGACGTCGATCAGCCCCAGCATTTT CATSRDVDQPQHF TRBJ1-5 TRBV15 - -
TGCAGCGTGGGACAGCGGAACACTGAAGCTTTCTTT CSVGQRNTEAFF TRBJ1-1 TRBV29-1 - TRBD1
TGTGCCAGCAGCCGCGGGGCCTTCTACGAGCAGTACTTC CASSRGAFYEQYF TRBJ2-7 TRBV14 - -
TGCGCCAGCAGCTTCTCCGGGACAGGGGACTATGGCTACACCTTC CASSFSGTGDYGYTF TRBJ1-2 TRBV5-1 - TRBD1